This T cell receptor beta chain was recovered during a study of lymphopenia after photon versus proton radiotherapy. Remarks on this clone: What it binds is unknown.

The data were produced by immunoSEQ multiplex PCR, yet TCRdb's version contains in-frame clones alone and is incomplete. The table lists around 15,000 clones, about 85% of them singletons. The ends were cut back, 2 bases at V and 5 bases at J, with 12 bases in the middle. CDR1 is ENHRY and CDR2 is SYGVKD in the germline V gene. The CDR3 consists of 15 residues. General study findings and limits: Photon-treated patients lost naive T cells and TCR diversity; proton-treated stayed stable. Post-nadir diversity loss with photons came from oligoclonal expansion, particularly CD8+ Temra cells. Post-nadir TCR diversity decline inversely tracked overall survival among those who died.

This chain uses TRBV10-3 with TRBJ2-2, with TRBD2 as a possible D gene (5 bases). The sequencing used peripheral blood, collected from a patient treated with proton-based radiotherapy. This TCR was sampled from a woman aged 55-69 years with cholangiocarcinoma. Some clones in this sample may be carry-over from other donors' samples. DNA of the CDR3: TGTGCCATCAGTGAGCCCGGGGTCAATACCGGGGAGCTGTTTTTT. Protein sequence: CAISEPGVNTGELFF.